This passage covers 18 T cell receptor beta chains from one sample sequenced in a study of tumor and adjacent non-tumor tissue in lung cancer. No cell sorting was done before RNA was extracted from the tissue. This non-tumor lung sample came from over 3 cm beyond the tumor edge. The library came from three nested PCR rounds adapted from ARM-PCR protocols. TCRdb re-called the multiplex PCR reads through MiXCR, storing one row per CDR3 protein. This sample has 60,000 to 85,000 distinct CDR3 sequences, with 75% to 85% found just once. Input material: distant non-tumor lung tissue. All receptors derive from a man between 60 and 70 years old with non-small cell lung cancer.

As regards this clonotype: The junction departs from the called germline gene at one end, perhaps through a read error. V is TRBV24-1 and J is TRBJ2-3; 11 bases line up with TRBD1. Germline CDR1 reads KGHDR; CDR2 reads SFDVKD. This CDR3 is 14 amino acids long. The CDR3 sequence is CVTAWDRGTDTQYF. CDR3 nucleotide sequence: TGTGTCACCGCCTGGGACAGGGGGACAGATACGCAGTATTTT.

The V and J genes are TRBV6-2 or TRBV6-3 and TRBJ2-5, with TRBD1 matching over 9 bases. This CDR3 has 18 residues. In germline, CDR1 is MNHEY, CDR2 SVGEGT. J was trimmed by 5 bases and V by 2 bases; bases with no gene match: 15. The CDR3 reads CASSYRSVPGQGFETQYF. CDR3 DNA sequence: TGTGCCAGCAGTTACCGGAGCGTCCCGGGACAGGGATTCGAGACCCAGTACTTC.

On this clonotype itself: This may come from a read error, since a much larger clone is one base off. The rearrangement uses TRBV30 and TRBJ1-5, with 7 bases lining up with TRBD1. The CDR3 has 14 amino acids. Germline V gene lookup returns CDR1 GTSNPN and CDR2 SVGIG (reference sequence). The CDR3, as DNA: TGTGCCTGGAGTTTTTCGCAGGGGGATCAGCCCCAGCTTTTT. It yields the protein CAWSFSQGDQPQLF.

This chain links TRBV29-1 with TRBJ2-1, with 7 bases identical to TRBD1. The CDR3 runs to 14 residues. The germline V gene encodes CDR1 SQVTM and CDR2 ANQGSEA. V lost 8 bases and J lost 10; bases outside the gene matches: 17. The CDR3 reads CSIQGQRAAREQFF. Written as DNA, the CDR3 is TGCAGCATTCAGGGACAGAGGGCGGCCCGCGAGCAGTTCTTC.

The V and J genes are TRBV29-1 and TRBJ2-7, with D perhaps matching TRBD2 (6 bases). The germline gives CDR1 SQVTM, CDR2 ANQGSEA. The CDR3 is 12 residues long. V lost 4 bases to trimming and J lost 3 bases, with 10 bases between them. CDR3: CSVVMEGYEQYF. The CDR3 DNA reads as TGCAGCGTTGTAATGGAGGGCTACGAGCAGTACTTC.

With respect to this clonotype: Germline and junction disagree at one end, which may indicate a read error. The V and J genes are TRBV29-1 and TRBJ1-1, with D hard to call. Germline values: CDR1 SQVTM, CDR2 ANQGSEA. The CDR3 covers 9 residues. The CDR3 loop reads CSVGPGAFF. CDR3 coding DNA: TGTAGCGTTGGACCGGGGGCTTTCTTT.

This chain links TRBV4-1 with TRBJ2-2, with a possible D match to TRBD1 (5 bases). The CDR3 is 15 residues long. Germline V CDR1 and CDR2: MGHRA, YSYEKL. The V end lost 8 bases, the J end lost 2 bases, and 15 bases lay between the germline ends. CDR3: CASGLEDRNTGELFF. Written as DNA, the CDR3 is TGCGCCAGCGGCCTAGAAGACAGAAACACCGGGGAGCTGTTTTTT.

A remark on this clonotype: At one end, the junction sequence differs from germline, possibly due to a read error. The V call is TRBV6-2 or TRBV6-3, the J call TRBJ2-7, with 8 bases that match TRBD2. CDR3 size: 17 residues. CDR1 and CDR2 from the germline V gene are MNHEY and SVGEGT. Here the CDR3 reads CTSSQTPGLVGVYEQYF. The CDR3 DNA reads TGTACCAGCAGTCAAACTCCGGGACTAGTGGGAGTCTACGAGCAGTACTTC.

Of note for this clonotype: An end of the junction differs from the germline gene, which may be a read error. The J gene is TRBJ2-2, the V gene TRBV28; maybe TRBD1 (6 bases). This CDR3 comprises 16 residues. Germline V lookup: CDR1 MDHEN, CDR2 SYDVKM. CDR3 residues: CASSFLRGSNSGELFF. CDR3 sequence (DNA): TGTGCCAGTAGTTTCCTCAGGGGATCGAACTCCGGGGAGCTGTTTTTT.

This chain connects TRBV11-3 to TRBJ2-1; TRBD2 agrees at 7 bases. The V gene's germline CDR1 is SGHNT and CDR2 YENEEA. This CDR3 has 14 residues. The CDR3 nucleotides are TGTTTCAGCAGCTTTGGGAGTAGCGGGAATGAGCAGTTCTTC. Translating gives CFSSFGSSGNEQFF.

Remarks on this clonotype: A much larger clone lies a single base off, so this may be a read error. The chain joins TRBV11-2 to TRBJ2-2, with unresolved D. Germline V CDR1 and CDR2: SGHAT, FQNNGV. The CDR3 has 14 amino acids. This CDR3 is CTSSSMEFNGELFF. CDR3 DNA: TGTACCAGCAGCTCTATGGAGTTTAACGGGGAGCTGTTTTTT. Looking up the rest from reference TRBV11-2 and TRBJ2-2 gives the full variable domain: EAGVAQSPRYKIIEKRQSVAFWCNPISGHATLYWYQQILGQGPKLLIQFQNNGVVDDSQLPKDRFSAERLKGVDSTLKIQPAKLEDSAVYLCTSSSMEFNGELFFGEGSRLTVL.

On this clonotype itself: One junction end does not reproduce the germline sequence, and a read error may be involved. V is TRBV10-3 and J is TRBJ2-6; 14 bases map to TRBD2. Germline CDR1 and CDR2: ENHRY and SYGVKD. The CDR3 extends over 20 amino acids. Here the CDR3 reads CTISEHETSGRDCGANVLTF. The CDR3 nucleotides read TGTACCATCAGTGAACATGAGACTAGCGGGAGGGACTGTGGGGCCAACGTCCTGACTTTC.

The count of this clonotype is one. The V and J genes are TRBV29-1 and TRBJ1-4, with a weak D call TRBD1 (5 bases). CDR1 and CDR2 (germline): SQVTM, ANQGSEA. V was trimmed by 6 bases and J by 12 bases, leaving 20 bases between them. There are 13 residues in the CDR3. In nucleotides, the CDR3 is TGCAGCGTGCTTATCGGGACCCCCGCGGAACTGTTTTTT. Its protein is CSVLIGTPAELFF.

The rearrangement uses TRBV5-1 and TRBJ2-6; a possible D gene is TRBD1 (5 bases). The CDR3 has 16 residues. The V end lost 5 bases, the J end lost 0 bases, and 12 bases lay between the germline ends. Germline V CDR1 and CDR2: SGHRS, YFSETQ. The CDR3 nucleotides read TGCGCCAGCAGTACAGGCGGCATCTCTGGGGCCAACGTCCTGACTTTC. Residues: CASSTGGISGANVLTF.

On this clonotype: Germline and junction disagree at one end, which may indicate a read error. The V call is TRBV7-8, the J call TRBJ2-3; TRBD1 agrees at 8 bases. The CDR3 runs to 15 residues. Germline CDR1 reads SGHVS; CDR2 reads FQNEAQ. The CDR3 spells CDSSSGQAITDTQYF. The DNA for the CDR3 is TGTGACAGCAGCTCGGGACAGGCGATTACAGATACGCAGTATTTT.

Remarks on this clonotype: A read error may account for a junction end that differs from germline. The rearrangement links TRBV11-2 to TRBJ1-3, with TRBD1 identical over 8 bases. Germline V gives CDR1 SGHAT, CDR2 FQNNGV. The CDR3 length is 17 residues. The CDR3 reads CASSLGPGRGPANTIYF. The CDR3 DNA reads TGTGCTAGCAGTTTAGGCCCAGGCAGGGGGCCAGCAAACACCATATATTTT.

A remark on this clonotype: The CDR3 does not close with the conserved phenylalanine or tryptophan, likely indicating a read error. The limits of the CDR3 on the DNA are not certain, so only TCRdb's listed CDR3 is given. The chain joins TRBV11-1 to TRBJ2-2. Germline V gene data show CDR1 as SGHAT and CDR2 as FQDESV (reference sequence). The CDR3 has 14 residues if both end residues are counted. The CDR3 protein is CASSYISGIGELLL.

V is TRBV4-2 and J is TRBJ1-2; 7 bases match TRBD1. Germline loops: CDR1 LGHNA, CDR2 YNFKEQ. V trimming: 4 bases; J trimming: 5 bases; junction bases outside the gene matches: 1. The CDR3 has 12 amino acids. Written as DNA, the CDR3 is TGTGCCAGCAGCCGGGACAGTTATGGCTACACCTTC. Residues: CASSRDSYGYTF.